This T cell receptor (beta chain) was recovered during a study of T cell repertoires in cytomegalovirus infection. Study-level results: Using cumulative public TCR beta family frequency, the authors identified those who carried CMV together with the relevant HLA.

A single record per CDR3 protein comes from TCRdb applying MiXCR to the reads. The sample has 150,000 to 200,000 distinct CDR3 sequences, 14% seen once. This clonotype was recorded many times. The target antigen is unknown. The CDR3 length is 15 residues. Trimming stripped 4 bases from V and 2 bases from J, with 12 bases between. CDR1 MNHEY and CDR2 SMNVEV come from the germline V gene (reference sequence). The specimen sequenced was PBMCs. This TCR derives from a human donor in good health (CMV status not recorded). Some clones in this sample may be carry-over from other donors' samples. This rearrangement joins TRBV27 to TRBJ1-3, with D possibly TRBD1 on 5 matching bases. The CDR3 sequence: CASSSRDGTGNTIYF. The CDR3 region has the DNA TGTGCCAGCAGTTCCCGGGACGGGACTGGAAACACCATATATTTT.